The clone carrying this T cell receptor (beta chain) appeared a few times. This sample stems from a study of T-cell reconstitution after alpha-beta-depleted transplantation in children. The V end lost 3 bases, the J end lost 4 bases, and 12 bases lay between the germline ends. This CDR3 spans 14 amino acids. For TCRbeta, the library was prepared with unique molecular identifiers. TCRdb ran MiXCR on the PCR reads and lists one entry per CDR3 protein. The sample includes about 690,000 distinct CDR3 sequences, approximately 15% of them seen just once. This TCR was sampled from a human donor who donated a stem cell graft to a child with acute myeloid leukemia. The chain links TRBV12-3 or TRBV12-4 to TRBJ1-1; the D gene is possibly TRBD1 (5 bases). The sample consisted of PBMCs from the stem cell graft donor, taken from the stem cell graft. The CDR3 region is CASSFVGLGTEAFF. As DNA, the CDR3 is TGTGCCAGCAGTTTCGTGGGGCTGGGCACTGAAGCTTTCTTT.